Following are 23 T cell receptor beta chains from one sample sequenced in a study of response to subunit inactivated influenza vaccine. TCRdb re-analysed the RT-PCR reads in MiXCR, keeping a single row per CDR3 protein. The sample carries 500,000 to 700,000 distinct CDR3 sequences, around 21% recorded once. The sample was also linked to a second study, of T cells expressing NK-cell markers. Per that paper: 5'RACE template switching built TCR beta cDNA with unique molecular identifiers.

Sequencing used CD4+ T cells sorted from PBMCs, obtained about 12 days after vaccination. The receptors come from a man aged 50 to 60 who received an inactivated influenza vaccine.

This clonotype occurred a few times. The chain employs TRBV28 and TRBJ2-3; 8 bases are a match to TRBD2. Germline CDR1 reads MDHEN; CDR2 reads SYDVKM. The V gene end was trimmed by 2 bases and the J gene end by 5 bases; junction bases not matched to a gene: 9. The CDR3 covers 16 residues. CDR3 in amino acids: CASSLVLAAVGDTQYF. In DNA form, the CDR3 reads TGTGCCAGCAGTTTAGTACTAGCGGCGGTCGGAGATACGCAGTATTTT.

This clonotype was picked up a small number of times. The gene calls are TRBV15 and TRBJ2-1; 10 bases fit TRBD2. CDR3 size: 14 residues. The germline CDR1 and CDR2 sequences are LNHNV and YYDKDF (reference sequence). The ends lost 4 bases at V and 8 bases at J; junction bases unmatched: 5. The CDR3: CATSKGTSVHEQFF. CDR3 DNA: TGTGCCACCAGCAAAGGGACTAGCGTTCATGAGCAGTTCTTC.

This clonotype has ten or more counts. The chain has TRBV12-3 or TRBV12-4 and TRBJ1-6, with TRBD1 as a possible D gene (5 bases). V dropped 6 bases and J dropped 10 bases, with 16 bases sitting between them. The CDR3 runs to 14 residues. The CDR3 sequence is CASSPGGGGSPLHF. In nucleotides, the CDR3 is TGTGCCAGCAGCCCTGGGGGGGGAGGATCACCCCTCCACTTT.

V and J are TRBV5-1 and TRBJ2-7; 10 bases map to TRBD1. Germline V gene lookup returns CDR1 SGHRS and CDR2 YFSETQ. The CDR3 length is 14 residues. With 0 bases clipped from V and 5 bases from J, the junction kept 2 bases outside the gene matches. CDR3 DNA sequence: TGCGCCAGCAGCTTGGGGGACAGGGGCGACGAGCAGTACTTC. It yields the protein CASSLGDRGDEQYF.

The chain uses TRBV24-1 and TRBJ2-1, with 7 bases aligning to TRBD2. V lost 9 bases to trimming and J lost 3 bases; unmatched junction nucleotides: 7. CDR1 is KGHDR and CDR2 is SFDVKD in the germline V gene. This CDR3 contains 14 residues. CDR3 coding DNA: TGTGCCACCCGCGGGGAGGGTAACTACAATGAGCAGTTCTTC. This gives the protein CATRGEGNYNEQFF.

This clonotype turned up a few times. The chain combines TRBV11-2 with TRBJ1-4, with D maybe TRBD1 (5 bases). The V end was cut by 0 bases, the J end by 6 bases, with 20 bases between. CDR1 is SGHAT, CDR2 FQNNGV, per germline. The CDR3 sequence is 18 residues long. The CDR3 sequence: CASSLDRGDARADEKLFF. CDR3 nucleotide sequence: TGTGCCAGCAGCTTAGATCGTGGGGACGCCCGGGCGGATGAAAAACTGTTTTTT. Complete variable domain (other parts from reference TRBV11-2 and TRBJ1-4): EAGVAQSPRYKIIEKRQSVAFWCNPISGHATLYWYQQILGQGPKLLIQFQNNGVVDDSQLPKDRFSAERLKGVDSTLKIQPAKLEDSAVYLCASSLDRGDARADEKLFFGSGTQLSVL.

This clonotype was detected a few times. The chain employs TRBV6-1 and TRBJ2-2, with D perhaps TRBD1 (6 bases). V dropped 6 bases and J dropped 0 bases, with 11 bases sitting between them. The germline gives CDR1 MNHNS, CDR2 SASEGT. The CDR3 has 15 amino acids. CDR3: CASRDHRANTGELFF. In nucleotides, the CDR3 is TGTGCCAGCAGGGACCACAGGGCGAACACCGGGGAGCTGTTTTTT.

The chain is built from TRBV7-2 and TRBJ2-2; possibly TRBD2 for D (5 bases). This CDR3 spans 17 amino acids. V gave up 1 base and J gave up 5 bases, with 17 bases separating them. CDR1 and CDR2 (germline): SGHTA, FQGNSA. DNA of the CDR3: TGTGCCAGCAGCTTAGTGTCCTGGCTAGCTGATACCGGGGAGCTGTTTTTT. Protein: CASSLVSWLADTGELFF.

This clonotype has ten or more counts. The chain couples TRBV12-3 or TRBV12-4 to TRBJ2-5; the D call may be TRBD1 or TRBD2 (5 bases each). V was cut by 0 bases and J by 2 bases, with 10 bases left in between. This CDR3 region has 15 residues. CDR3 region: CASSLAGTVQETQYF. The CDR3 bases are TGTGCCAGCAGTTTAGCAGGGACGGTACAAGAGACCCAGTACTTC.

The V and J genes are TRBV9 and TRBJ1-2, with TRBD1 matching over 9 bases. Germline loops: CDR1 SGDLS, CDR2 YYNGEE. J gave up 6 bases and V 6 bases, and 6 bases lay outside the gene matches. This CDR3 is built from 13 residues. The CDR3, as DNA: TGTGCCAGCAACCGGGACAGGGACCATGGCTACACCTTC. This gives the protein CASNRDRDHGYTF.

This clonotype has more than one count but fewer than ten. This chain uses TRBV14 with TRBJ2-1; 7 bases agree with TRBD2. CDR1 SGHDN and CDR2 FVKESK come from the germline V gene. Losses at the gene ends were 2 bases for V and 6 bases for J; bases not matched to a gene: 4. The CDR3 loop spans 14 amino acids. The CDR3 spells CASSQWGGSNEQFF. CDR3 DNA: TGTGCCAGCAGCCAATGGGGGGGTTCCAATGAGCAGTTCTTC.

The chain employs TRBV9 and TRBJ2-1, with D possibly matching TRBD2 (6 bases). CDR1 and CDR2 from the germline V gene are SGDLS and YYNGEE. Between the trimmed V and J ends, which lost 3 bases and 4 bases, there was a span of 14 bases. The length of the CDR3 is 15 residues. The CDR3 DNA reads as TGTGCCAGCAGCGCTGGGAGGCCTGGGTACAATGAGCAGTTCTTC. It is translated as CASSAGRPGYNEQFF.

This clonotype has just a few counts. The chain uses TRBV2 and TRBJ1-5; 8 bases line up with TRBD1. Germline V gives CDR1 SNHLY, CDR2 FYNNEI. The junction had 9 bases not matched to a gene; V was cut back by 4 bases and J by 7 bases. This CDR3 has 15 residues. The CDR3 nucleotides read TGTGCCAGCAGTGTACAGGGGGGACCAGGGCAGCCCCAGCATTTT. Translating gives CASSVQGGPGQPQHF.

This chain joins TRBV14 and TRBJ2-7; D not certain. Trimming pared 4 bases from V and 5 bases from J, leaving 15 bases between. Germline V gene sequence: CDR1 SGHDN, CDR2 FVKESK. The CDR3 runs 14 residues. The CDR3, as DNA: TGTGCCAGCAGCCCCAGGTCCGTTAGGGACGAGCAGTACTTC. Its translation: CASSPRSVRDEQYF.

This clonotype has at least ten counts. V usage is TRBV5-1 and J usage is TRBJ2-3, with 11 bases lining up with TRBD1. J was trimmed by 4 bases and V by 4 bases; bases with no gene match: 5. Germline V gene lookup returns CDR1 SGHRS and CDR2 YFSETQ. This CDR3 spans 15 amino acids. CDR3 region: CASSQGQGVADTQYF. DNA for the CDR3: TGCGCCAGCAGCCAGGGACAGGGGGTCGCAGATACGCAGTATTTT.

This clonotype has only a few counts. The genes are TRBV15 and TRBJ2-1; D gene uncertain. The CDR3 sequence is 13 residues long. V gave up 1 base and J gave up 4 bases, with 5 bases separating them. In germline, CDR1 is LNHNV, CDR2 YYDKDF (reference sequence). The CDR3 loop reads CATSRVGYNEQFF. The DNA of the CDR3 is TGTGCCACCAGCAGAGTTGGATACAATGAGCAGTTCTTC. The full variable domain, its missing parts supplied by reference TRBV15 and TRBJ2-1, is DAMVIQNPRYQVTQFGKPVTLSCSQTLNHNVMYWYQQKSSQAPKLLFHYYDKDFNNEADTPDNFQSRRPNTSFCFLDIRSPGLGDTAMYLCATSRVGYNEQFFGPGTRLTVL.

In this sample, this clonotype turned up many times. The rearrangement uses TRBV7-2 and TRBJ1-5; possibly TRBD1 for D (5 bases). Trimming took 1 base from V and 7 from J, leaving 8 bases between them. From germline, CDR1 is SGHTA and CDR2 FQGNSA. The CDR3 sequence is 13 residues long. CDR3 DNA: TGTGCCAGCAGCTTAGGAGGGGCGCAGCCCCAGCATTTT. Its protein is CASSLGGAQPQHF. Using reference TRBV7-2 and TRBJ1-5 for the parts outside the CDR3, the full variable domain is GAGVSQSPSNKVTEKGKDVELRCDPISGHTALYWYRQSLGQGLEFLIYFQGNSAPDKSGLPSDRFSAERTGGSVSTLTIQRTQQEDSAVYLCASSLGGAQPQHFGDGTRLSIL.

The chain links TRBV6-1 to TRBJ1-2; 11 nucleotides line up with TRBD1. CDR1 is MNHNS and CDR2 is SASEGT in the germline V gene. The CDR3 has 15 residues. With 4 bases clipped from V and 4 bases from J, the junction kept 5 bases outside the gene matches. Here the CDR3 DNA reads TGTGCCAGCAGTGCCGGACAGGGGGCGGGCTATGGCTACACCTTC. Protein product: CASSAGQGAGYGYTF.

The V and J genes are TRBV10-1 and TRBJ1-1; D might be TRBD1 (5 bases). Germline V gives CDR1 WNHNN, CDR2 SYGVQD (reference sequence). The CDR3 runs to 16 residues. V was cut by 6 bases and J by 8 bases, with 25 bases left in between. CDR3 loop: CASSDGGSAGGSEAFF. As DNA, the CDR3 is TGCGCCAGCAGCGACGGGGGATCGGCGGGGGGGTCCGAAGCTTTCTTT.

This clonotype was seen only a few times. The J gene is TRBJ2-4, the V gene TRBV5-1; 13 positions agree with TRBD2. V lost 4 bases, J lost 0 bases, and 10 bases stayed unmatched. From germline, CDR1 is SGHRS and CDR2 YFSETQ. The CDR3 totals 19 residues. CDR3: CASSPRGGLAGIAKNIQYF. In nucleotides, the CDR3 is TGCGCCAGCAGCCCCCGAGGGGGACTAGCGGGGATAGCCAAAAACATTCAGTACTTC.

Note on this clonotype: One end of the junction does not line up with germline, which may come from a read error. The V gene is TRBV7-9, the J gene TRBJ1-6, with D hard to call. The CDR3 sequence is 15 residues long. The germline CDR1 and CDR2 sequences are SEHNR and FQNEAQ (reference sequence). The CDR3 nucleotides read TGTTCCAGCAGCCCATTGGGCAGCTATAATTCACCCCTCCACTTT. Its protein product is CSSSPLGSYNSPLHF. The full variable domain, with the rest looked up from reference TRBV7-9 and TRBJ1-6, is DTGVSQNPRHKITKRGQNVTFRCDPISEHNRLYWYRQTLGQGPEFLTYFQNEAQLEKSRLLSDRFSAERPKGSFSTLEIQRTEQGDSAMYLCSSSPLGSYNSPLHFGNGTRLTVT.

On this clonotype: The junction differs from germline at one of its ends, possibly a read error. This chain connects TRBV7-9 to TRBJ2-7; 7 nucleotides agree with TRBD1. The germline CDR1 and CDR2 sequences are SEHNR and FQNEAQ (reference sequence). The CDR3 spans 15 residues. For the CDR3, the DNA is TGTGCCAGCAACTTAGCGAGGGGGCTAGCCTACGAGCAGTACTTC. Translating it yields CASNLARGLAYEQYF.

The chain has TRBV6-2 or TRBV6-3 and TRBJ2-5, with 11 bases aligning to TRBD2. Unmatched junction bases numbered 1, after V lost 4 bases and J lost 6 bases. Looked up from germline, CDR1 is MNHEY and CDR2 is SVGEGT. The CDR3 has 13 amino acids. CDR3 sequence reads: CASSWTSGQTQYF. In nucleotides, the CDR3 is TGTGCCAGCAGTTGGACTAGCGGGCAGACCCAGTACTTC.